This is a list of T cell receptor beta chains from one sample in a study of early T cells in non-severe SARS-CoV-2 infection. Via MiXCR, TCRdb re-called the 5' RACE reads, giving one row per CDR3 protein. The sample shows about 110,000 distinct CDR3 sequences, 12% of them seen only once. The specimen sequenced was whole blood. The receptors were sampled from an adult who was a healthcare worker with PCR-confirmed SARS-CoV-2 infection or an uninfected control (not recorded which). Both conserved end residues are part of each CDR3. D genes are given only for firm matches. Clone size is given for some rows only: seen once, a few or many times, or a class if the clone is expanded.

d_call j_call clone_size v_call cdr3_aa cdr3_nt
NA TRBJ1-1 NA TRBV11-3 CASSLRSTEAFF TGTGCCAGCAGCTTAAGGTCGACTGAAGCTTTCTTT
NA TRBJ2-2 many TRBV6-5 CASSYEATLAGELFF TGTGCCAGCAGTTACGAGGCTACCCTAGCCGGGGAGCTGTTTTTT
TRBD1 TRBJ2-3 many TRBV14 CASSQMTGGNTDTQYF TGTGCCAGCAGCCAGATGACAGGGGGCAACACAGATACGCAGTATTTT
NA TRBJ2-7 many TRBV19 CASRPGGRGIDEQYF TGTGCCAGTAGGCCCGGGGGCAGGGGAATCGACGAGCAGTACTTC
NA TRBJ2-1 many TRBV7-3 CASSRGNYNEQFF TGTGCCAGCAGCAGGGGTAACTACAATGAGCAGTTCTTC
NA TRBJ1-5 NA TRBV12-3/TRBV12-4 CASTEGGAPRKEPQHF TGTGCCAGCACCGAGGGGGGGGCTCCCCGAAAAGAGCCCCAGCATTTT
NA TRBJ2-1 NA TRBV20-1 CSARDDFYNEQFF TGCAGTGCTAGAGACGACTTCTACAATGAGCAGTTCTTC
NA TRBJ2-5 few TRBV18 CASSSQLGGETQYF TGTGCCAGCTCATCACAGCTTGGGGGAGAGACCCAGTACTTC
NA TRBJ1-2 many TRBV24-1 CATAGQGTRGYTF TGTGCCACCGCAGGGCAGGGGACTCGAGGCTACACCTTC
TRBD2 TRBJ2-7 few TRBV12-3/TRBV12-4 CASSSVSGGYYEQYF TGTGCCAGCAGTTCTGTTAGCGGGGGGTACTACGAGCAGTACTTC
TRBD1 TRBJ2-2 few TRBV28 CASTKGQANTGELFF TGTGCCTCCACGAAGGGACAGGCGAACACCGGGGAGCTGTTTTTT
TRBD2 TRBJ2-1 NA TRBV5-4 CASSLIPGTRTYNEQFF TGTGCCAGCAGCTTAATACCCGGGACTAGGACCTACAATGAGCAGTTCTTC
NA TRBJ1-3 many TRBV28 CASSLKDTIYF TGTGCCAGCAGTTTAAAGGACACCATATATTTT
TRBD1 TRBJ1-2 NA TRBV6-5 CASSRRGTDYGYTF TGTGCCAGCAGTCGGAGGGGGACAGACTATGGCTACACCTTC
NA TRBJ2-1 NA TRBV6-6 CASSYGGQSNEQFF TGTGCCAGCAGTTACGGAGGACAGTCCAATGAGCAGTTCTTC
NA TRBJ2-5 few TRBV15 CATSRTAIATQETQYF TGTGCCACCAGCAGAACAGCGATAGCGACTCAAGAGACCCAGTACTTC
TRBD1 TRBJ2-4 NA TRBV6-2/TRBV6-3 CASSPTGVANIQYF TGTGCCAGCAGCCCTACAGGGGTGGCGAACATTCAGTACTTC
NA TRBJ1-1 few TRBV12-3/TRBV12-4 CASSLKGDTEAFF TGTGCCAGCAGTTTAAAAGGGGACACTGAAGCTTTCTTT
TRBD1 TRBJ1-1 many TRBV10-3 CAISPTGDTEAFF TGTGCCATCAGTCCGACAGGGGACACTGAAGCTTTCTTT